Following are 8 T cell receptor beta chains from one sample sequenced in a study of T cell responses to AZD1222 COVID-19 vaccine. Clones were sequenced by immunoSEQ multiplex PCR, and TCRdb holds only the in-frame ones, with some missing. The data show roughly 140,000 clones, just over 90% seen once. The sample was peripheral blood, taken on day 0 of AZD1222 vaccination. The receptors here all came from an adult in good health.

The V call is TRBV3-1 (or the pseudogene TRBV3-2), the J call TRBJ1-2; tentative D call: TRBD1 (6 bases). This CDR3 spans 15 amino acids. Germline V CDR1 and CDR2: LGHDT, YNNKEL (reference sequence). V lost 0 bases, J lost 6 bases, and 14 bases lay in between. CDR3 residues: CASSQDGLRGDGYTF. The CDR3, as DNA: TGTGCCAGCAGCCAAGATGGCCTGAGGGGGGATGGCTACACCTTC.

This CDR3 reads CASSSRRQGAGEAFF. The CDR3 region has the DNA TGTGCCAGCAGCTCTAGACGGCAGGGAGCAGGTGAAGCTTTCTTT. The chain combines TRBV28 with TRBJ1-1; D perhaps matches TRBD1 (5 bases). Deletions cut 6 bases from V and 7 bases from J, with 21 bases between. Germline V gene sequence: CDR1 MDHEN, CDR2 SYDVKM. The CDR3 runs 15 residues.

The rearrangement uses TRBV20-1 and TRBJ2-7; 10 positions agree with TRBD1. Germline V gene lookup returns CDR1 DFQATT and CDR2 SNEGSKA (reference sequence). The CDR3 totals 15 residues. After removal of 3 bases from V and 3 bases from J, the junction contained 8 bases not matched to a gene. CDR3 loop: CSASDPGQGIYEQYF. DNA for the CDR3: TGCAGTGCTAGTGATCCGGGACAGGGGATCTACGAGCAGTACTTC.

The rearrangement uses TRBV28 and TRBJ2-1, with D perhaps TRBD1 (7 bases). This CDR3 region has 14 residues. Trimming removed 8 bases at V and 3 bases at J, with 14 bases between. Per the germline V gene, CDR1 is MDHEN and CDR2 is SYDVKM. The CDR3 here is CASRGTAGYNEQFF. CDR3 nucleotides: TGTGCCAGCCGCGGGACAGCCGGCTACAATGAGCAGTTCTTC. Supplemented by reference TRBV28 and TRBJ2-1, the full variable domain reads DVKVTQSSRYLVKRTGEKVFLECVQDMDHENMFWYRQDPGLGLRLIYFSYDVKMKEKGDIPEGYSVSREKKERFSLILESASTNQTSMYLCASRGTAGYNEQFFGPGTRLTVL.

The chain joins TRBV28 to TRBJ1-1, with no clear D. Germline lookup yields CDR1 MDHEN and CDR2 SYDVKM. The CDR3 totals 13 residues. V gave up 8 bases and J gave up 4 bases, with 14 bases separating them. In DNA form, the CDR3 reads TGTGCCAGCGTTACGCCGTTGGGCACTGAAGCTTTCTTT. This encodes CASVTPLGTEAFF.

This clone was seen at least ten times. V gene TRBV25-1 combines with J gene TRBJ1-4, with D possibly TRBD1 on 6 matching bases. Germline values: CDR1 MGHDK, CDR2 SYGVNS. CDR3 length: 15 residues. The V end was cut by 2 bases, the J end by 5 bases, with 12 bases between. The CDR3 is CASSEKTGSNEKLFF. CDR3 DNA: TGTGCCAGCAGTGAAAAGACAGGCTCGAATGAAAAACTGTTTTTT.

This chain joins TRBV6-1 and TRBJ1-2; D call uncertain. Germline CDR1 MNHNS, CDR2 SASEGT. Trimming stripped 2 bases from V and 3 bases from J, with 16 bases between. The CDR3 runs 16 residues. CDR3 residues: CASSEPPLTRHYGYTF. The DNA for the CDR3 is TGTGCCAGCAGTGAACCCCCCCTAACAAGGCACTATGGCTACACCTTC.

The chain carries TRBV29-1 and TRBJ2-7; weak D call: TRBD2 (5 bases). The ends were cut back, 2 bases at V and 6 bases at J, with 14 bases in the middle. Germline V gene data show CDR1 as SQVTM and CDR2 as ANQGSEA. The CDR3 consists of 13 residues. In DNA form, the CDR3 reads TGCAGCGTTGAAATCCAAGGGAGAGGCGAGCAGTACTTC. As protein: CSVEIQGRGEQYF.